These 14 T cell receptor beta chains were sequenced from one sample in a study of shared clonotypes between healthy human individuals. In the naive CD8 group, cells lacked CD45RO and were positively selected for CCR7, so terminally differentiated effector memory CD45RA+ cells were left out. Profiling relied on immunoSEQ multiplex PCR, and the TCRdb table lists in-frame clones only, not all of them. The table shows 800,000 or so clones, with roughly 96% occurring only once. The sequencing sample was made of naive CD8+ T cells sorted from blood. The receptors were gathered from a man in his thirties or forties in good health.

V usage is TRBV7-9 and J usage is TRBJ2-1; D gene unclear. Between the trimmed V and J ends, which lost 4 bases and 6 bases, there was a span of 19 bases. CDR1 is SEHNR, CDR2 FQNEAQ, per germline (reference sequence). The CDR3 sequence is 16 residues long. The CDR3 region is CASSSEAAWIFNEQFF. CDR3 bases: TGTGCCAGCAGCTCCGAGGCAGCGTGGATATTCAATGAGCAGTTCTTC.

CDR3 coding DNA: TGTGCCAGCTCACCAGACTATTGGGGCGGGAGTTATGCCGGGGAGCTGTTTTTT. Protein: CASSPDYWGGSYAGELFF. The rearrangement uses TRBV18 and TRBJ2-2, with 7 bases aligning to TRBD2. From germline, CDR1 is KGHSH and CDR2 LQKENI. The CDR3 is 18 residues long. After removal of 2 bases from V and 6 bases from J, the junction contained 15 bases not matched to a gene. The entire variable domain, with the rest obtained from reference TRBV18 and TRBJ2-2, is as follows: NAGVMQNPRHLVRRRGQEARLRCSPMKGHSHVYWYRQLPEEGLKFMVYLQKENIIDESGMPKERFSAEFPKEGPSILRIQQVVRGDSAAYFCASSPDYWGGSYAGELFFGEGSRLTVL.

The V gene is TRBV9, the J gene TRBJ2-7; 8 bases are shared with TRBD1. J lost 0 bases, V lost 4 bases, and 3 bases had no gene match. This CDR3 region has 14 residues. Germline assignment: CDR1 SGDLS and CDR2 YYNGEE. This chain's CDR3 is CASSSDRGSYEQYF. In DNA, the CDR3 is TGTGCCAGCAGCTCCGACAGGGGCTCCTACGAGCAGTACTTC.

This chain uses TRBV18 with TRBJ1-4; D is unclear. The CDR3 is 14 amino acids. Trimming left V 3 bases short and J 6 bases short, with 11 bases between. Germline values: CDR1 KGHSH, CDR2 LQKENI. The CDR3 DNA reads TGTGCCAGCTCACCTCCGGACCGGGATGAAAAACTGTTTTTT. Amino acid sequence: CASSPPDRDEKLFF. Supplemented by reference TRBV18 and TRBJ1-4, the full variable domain reads NAGVMQNPRHLVRRRGQEARLRCSPMKGHSHVYWYRQLPEEGLKFMVYLQKENIIDESGMPKERFSAEFPKEGPSILRIQQVVRGDSAAYFCASSPPDRDEKLFFGSGTQLSVL.

The rearrangement links TRBV28 to TRBJ2-7; possibly TRBD1 for D (5 bases). The germline V gene has CDR1 MDHEN and CDR2 SYDVKM. The CDR3 loop spans 14 amino acids. Trimming removed 4 bases at V and 2 bases at J, with 12 bases between. CDR3 DNA: TGTGCCAGCAGTTCTGTGACAGTCACCTACGAGCAGTACTTC. It encodes CASSSVTVTYEQYF.

The chain combines TRBV27 with TRBJ2-4; possibly TRBD2 for D (5 bases). V was clipped by 5 bases and J by 8 bases, with 16 bases between them. This CDR3 has 14 amino acids. Germline loops: CDR1 MNHEY, CDR2 SMNVEV (reference sequence). CDR3 DNA: TGTGCCAGCAGTCAGAGCACGGGGTGGGACATTCAGTACTTC. Its translation: CASSQSTGWDIQYF.

The CDR3 DNA reads as TGCAGCGCCTCGCCCCGGGACAATGCTAACTATGGCTACACCTTC. Protein sequence: CSASPRDNANYGYTF. The chain recombines TRBV29-1 with TRBJ1-2, with TRBD1 as a possible D gene (6 bases). This CDR3 region has 15 residues. Germline loops: CDR1 SQVTM, CDR2 ANQGSEA. V lost 7 bases and J lost 0, with 18 bases in between.

The rearrangement uses TRBV28 and TRBJ2-5, with a tentative D call TRBD1 (6 bases). Per the germline V gene, CDR1 is MDHEN and CDR2 is SYDVKM. The CDR3 contains 15 residues. V was clipped by 10 bases and J by 1 base, with 19 bases between them. In nucleotides, the CDR3 is TGTGCCACAACCCCAGGGGTCGGAGCCCAAGAGACCCAGTACTTC. Encoded protein: CATTPGVGAQETQYF.

This clone showed up just once. The chain carries TRBV28 and TRBJ2-5; perhaps TRBD1 as D (5 bases). This CDR3 region has 15 residues. Germline CDR1 MDHEN, CDR2 SYDVKM. V was cut by 5 bases and J by 4 bases, with 17 bases left in between. For the CDR3, the DNA is TGTGCCAGCAGTATTAGGGGTCTTGGAGTAGAGACCCAGTACTTC. Its translation is CASSIRGLGVETQYF. Full variable domain (missing parts from reference TRBV28 and TRBJ2-5): DVKVTQSSRYLVKRTGEKVFLECVQDMDHENMFWYRQDPGLGLRLIYFSYDVKMKEKGDIPEGYSVSREKKERFSLILESASTNQTSMYLCASSIRGLGVETQYFGPGTRLLVL.

A few counts support this clone. This chain links TRBV6-1 with TRBJ2-1, with D uncertain. CDR1 and CDR2 (germline): MNHNS, SASEGT. Trimming stripped 8 bases from V and 0 bases from J, with 8 bases between. This CDR3 contains 13 residues. The CDR3 loop is CASLPNSYNEQFF. CDR3 nucleotides: TGTGCCAGCCTACCCAACTCCTACAATGAGCAGTTCTTC.

The chain joins TRBV27 to TRBJ1-1; 9 nucleotides line up with TRBD1. This CDR3 has 13 residues. Trimming took 9 bases from V and 4 from J; bases not matched to a gene: 6. Germline loops: CDR1 MNHEY, CDR2 SMNVEV (reference sequence). The CDR3 is CASNRGPGTEAFF. In nucleotides, the CDR3 is TGTGCCAGTAACAGGGGGCCTGGCACTGAAGCTTTCTTT.

The rearrangement uses TRBV7-9 and TRBJ2-7; D call uncertain. The CDR3 is made up of 12 amino acids. The ends were cut back, 5 bases at V and 2 bases at J, with 7 bases in the middle. Per germline, CDR1 SEHNR and CDR2 FQNEAQ (reference sequence). The CDR3 DNA is TGTGCCAGCAGCCGCTTCCCCTACGAGCAGTACTTC. It is translated as CASSRFPYEQYF.

The V gene is TRBV21-1, the J gene TRBJ2-2; the table's D call of TRBD2 was not tested on the DNA. TRBV21-1 is flagged as a pseudogene. The CDR3 loop spans 15 amino acids. CDR3 DNA: TGTGCCAGCAGCAAACGTCCGGGGTGCGCCGGGGAGCTGTTTTTT. It translates to CASSKRPGCAGELFF.

V and J are TRBV4-2 and TRBJ2-7; 7 nucleotides match TRBD1. Per germline, CDR1 LGHNA and CDR2 YNFKEQ. The CDR3 length is 17 residues. V lost 3 bases to trimming and J lost 9 bases; unmatched junction nucleotides: 20. The CDR3 region is CASSHSTGDSDTTLQYF. The CDR3 nucleotides read TGTGCCAGCAGCCATTCCACAGGGGATTCGGACACTACGTTGCAGTACTTC.